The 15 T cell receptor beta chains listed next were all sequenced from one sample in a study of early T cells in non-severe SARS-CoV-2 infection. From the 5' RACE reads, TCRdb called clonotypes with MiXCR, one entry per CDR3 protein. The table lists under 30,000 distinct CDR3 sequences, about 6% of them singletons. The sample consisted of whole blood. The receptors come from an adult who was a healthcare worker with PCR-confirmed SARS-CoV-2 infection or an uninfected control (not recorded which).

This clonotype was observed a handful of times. CDR3 nucleotides: TGTGCCAGCAGCAAAACAGGCTACGAGCAGTACTTC. It codes for CASSKTGYEQYF. The V gene is TRBV14, the J gene TRBJ2-7; D may be TRBD1 (5 bases). Germline V CDR1 and CDR2: SGHDN, FVKESK. Trimming shortened V by 5 bases and J by 3 bases, and 8 bases separated the two germline ends. The CDR3 sequence is 12 residues long.

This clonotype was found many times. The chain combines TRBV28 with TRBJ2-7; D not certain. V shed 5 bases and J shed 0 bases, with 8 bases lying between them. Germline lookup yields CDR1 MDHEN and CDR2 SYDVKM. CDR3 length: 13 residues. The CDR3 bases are TGTGCCAGCAGTCCACCACACTCCTACGAGCAGTACTTC. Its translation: CASSPPHSYEQYF.

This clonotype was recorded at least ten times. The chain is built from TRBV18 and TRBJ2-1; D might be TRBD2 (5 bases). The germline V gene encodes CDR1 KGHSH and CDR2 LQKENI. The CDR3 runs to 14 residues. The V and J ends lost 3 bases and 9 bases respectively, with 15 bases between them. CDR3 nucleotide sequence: TGTGCCAGCTCACCCAGAGGGCCGGGTACTGAGCAGTTCTTC. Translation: CASSPRGPGTEQFF.

This CDR3 is CASSLLSGLARANTGELFF. The CDR3 DNA reads TGTGCCAGCAGCTTACTATCGGGACTAGCGCGCGCGAACACCGGGGAGCTGTTTTTT. The gene calls are TRBV14 and TRBJ2-2; 10 positions match TRBD2. After removal of 5 bases from V and 0 bases from J, the junction contained 12 bases not matched to a gene. CDR1 is SGHDN, CDR2 FVKESK, per germline. CDR3 size: 19 residues.

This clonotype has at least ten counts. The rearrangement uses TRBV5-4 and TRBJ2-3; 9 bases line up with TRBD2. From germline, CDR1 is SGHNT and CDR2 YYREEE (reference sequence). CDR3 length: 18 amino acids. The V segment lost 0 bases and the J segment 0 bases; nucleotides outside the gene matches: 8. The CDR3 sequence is CASSLAGSGGTSTDTQYF. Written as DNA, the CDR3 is TGTGCCAGCAGCTTGGCCGGTAGCGGGGGAACTAGCACAGATACGCAGTATTTT.

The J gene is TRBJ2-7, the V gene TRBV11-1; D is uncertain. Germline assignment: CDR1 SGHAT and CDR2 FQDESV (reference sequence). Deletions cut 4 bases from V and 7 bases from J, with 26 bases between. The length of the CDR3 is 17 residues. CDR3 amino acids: CASSSPVAGERSREQYF. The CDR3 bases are TGTGCCAGCAGCTCCCCGGTGGCAGGCGAAAGATCGAGGGAGCAGTACTTC.

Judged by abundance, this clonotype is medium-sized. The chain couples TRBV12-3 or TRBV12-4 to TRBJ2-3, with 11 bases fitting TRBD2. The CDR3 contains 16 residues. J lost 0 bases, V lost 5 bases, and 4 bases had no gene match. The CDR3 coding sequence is TGTGCCAGCAGTACGACTAGCGGGGCGAGCACAGATACGCAGTATTTT. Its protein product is CASSTTSGASTDTQYF.

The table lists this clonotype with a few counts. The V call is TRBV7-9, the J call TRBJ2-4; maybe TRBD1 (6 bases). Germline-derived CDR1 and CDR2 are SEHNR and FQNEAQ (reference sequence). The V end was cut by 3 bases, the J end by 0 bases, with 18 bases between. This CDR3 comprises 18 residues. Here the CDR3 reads CASSFDTGREVAKNIQYF. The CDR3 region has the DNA TGTGCCAGCAGCTTTGATACAGGGCGAGAGGTAGCCAAAAACATTCAGTACTTC.

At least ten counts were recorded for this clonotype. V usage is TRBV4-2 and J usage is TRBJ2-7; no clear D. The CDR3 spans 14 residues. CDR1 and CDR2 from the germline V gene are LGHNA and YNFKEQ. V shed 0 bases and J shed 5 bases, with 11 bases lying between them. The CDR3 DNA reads TGTGCCAGCAGCCAAGATCCCGAGTCTCACGAGCAGTACTTC. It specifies CASSQDPESHEQYF.

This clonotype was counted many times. CDR3 sequence reads: CSARGLAGARSDTQYF. For the CDR3, the DNA is TGCAGTGCTAGAGGACTAGCGGGAGCGCGCTCAGATACGCAGTATTTT. The genes are TRBV20-1 and TRBJ2-3; 12 bases are a match to TRBD2. There are 16 residues in the CDR3. The ends lost 1 base at V and 4 bases at J; junction bases unmatched: 6. The germline CDR1 and CDR2 sequences are DFQATT and SNEGSKA (reference sequence).

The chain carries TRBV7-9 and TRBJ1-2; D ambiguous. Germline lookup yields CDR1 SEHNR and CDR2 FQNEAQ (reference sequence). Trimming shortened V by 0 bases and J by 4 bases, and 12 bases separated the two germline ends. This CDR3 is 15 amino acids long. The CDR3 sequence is CASSLALGSGYGYTF. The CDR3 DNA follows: TGTGCCAGCAGCTTAGCGTTGGGGTCGGGCTATGGCTACACCTTC.

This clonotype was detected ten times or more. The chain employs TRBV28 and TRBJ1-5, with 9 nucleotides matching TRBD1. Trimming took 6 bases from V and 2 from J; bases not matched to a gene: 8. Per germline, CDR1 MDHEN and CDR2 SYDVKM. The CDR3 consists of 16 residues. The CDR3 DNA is TGTGCCAGCAGCCAGTCGGGACAGGGAGGCAATCAGCCCCAGCATTTT. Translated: CASSQSGQGGNQPQHF.

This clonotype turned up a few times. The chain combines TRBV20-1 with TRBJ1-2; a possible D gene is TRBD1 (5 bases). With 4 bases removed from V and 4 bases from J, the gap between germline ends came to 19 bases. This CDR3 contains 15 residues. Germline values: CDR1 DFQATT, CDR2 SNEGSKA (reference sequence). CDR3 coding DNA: TGCAGTGCTACCACCCCCAGGACATCCGGCTATGGCTACACCTTC. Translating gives CSATTPRTSGYGYTF.

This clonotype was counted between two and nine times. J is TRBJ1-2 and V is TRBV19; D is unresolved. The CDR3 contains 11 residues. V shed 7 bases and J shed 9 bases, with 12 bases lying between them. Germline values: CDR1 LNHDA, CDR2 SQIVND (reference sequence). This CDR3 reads CASKLLPRYTF. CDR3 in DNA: TGTGCCAGTAAATTACTACCACGCTACACCTTC.

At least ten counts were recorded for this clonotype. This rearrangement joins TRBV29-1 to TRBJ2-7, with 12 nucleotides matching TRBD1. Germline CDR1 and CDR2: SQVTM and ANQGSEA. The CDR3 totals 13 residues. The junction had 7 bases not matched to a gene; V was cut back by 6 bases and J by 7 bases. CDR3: CSVRGQGAGEQYF. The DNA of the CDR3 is TGCAGCGTACGGGGACAGGGGGCTGGGGAGCAGTACTTC.